These T cell receptor beta chains were read from a single sample in a study of blood T cell repertoires in COVID-19. Profiling relied on immunoSEQ multiplex PCR, and the TCRdb table lists in-frame clones only, not all of them. The repertoire consists of a few hundred thousand clones, with 89% occurring once and the leading ten covering approximately 10%. The sequenced sample was peripheral blood. The receptors originated from a woman in her twenties or thirties with COVID-19, enrolled during active disease. CDR3s include the opening cysteine and the closing phenylalanine or tryptophan. A D gene is named only where the DNA matches it firmly. Only some rows state a clone size, as once, few, many or a class for expanded clones.

D: -; V: TRBV5-4; J: TRBJ1-2; length: 13; size: -; CDR3: CASSLGQNYGYTF; DNA: TGTGCCAGCAGCCTCGGACAGAACTATGGCTACACCTTC
D: -; V: TRBV3-1/TRBV3-2; J: TRBJ2-1; length: 16; size: once; CDR3: CASSQEGGNSYNEQFF; DNA: TGTGCCAGCAGCCAAGAAGGAGGGAACTCCTACAATGAGCAGTTCTTC
D: TRBD1; V: TRBV7-9; J: TRBJ2-1; length: 18; size: -; CDR3: CASSLLISGTGGYNEQFF; DNA: TGTGCCAGCAGCTTACTGATCTCCGGGACAGGGGGTTACAATGAGCAGTTCTTC
D: -; V: TRBV9; J: TRBJ1-4; length: 15; size: -; CDR3: CASSVGGHPNEKLFF; DNA: TGTGCCAGCAGCGTAGGGGGACATCCTAATGAAAAACTGTTTTTT
D: TRBD1; V: TRBV6-1; J: TRBJ2-7; length: 15; size: once; CDR3: CASSEWDRSSYEQYF; DNA: TGTGCCAGCAGTGAATGGGACAGGAGCTCCTACGAGCAGTACTTC
D: -; V: TRBV14; J: TRBJ2-7; length: 15; size: -; CDR3: CASSQGQVIIYEQYF; DNA: TGTGCCAGCAGCCAAGGACAGGTAATAATCTACGAGCAGTACTTC
D: -; V: TRBV5-1; J: TRBJ2-7; length: 12; size: -; CDR3: CASSLDGYEQYF; DNA: TGCGCCAGCAGCTTAGACGGGTACGAGCAGTACTTC
D: -; V: TRBV4-1; J: TRBJ1-2; length: 15; size: -; CDR3: CASSRQRHPGYGYTF; DNA: TGCGCCAGCAGCCGCCAACGACATCCTGGCTATGGCTACACCTTC
D: -; V: TRBV2; J: TRBJ1-6; length: 14; size: -; CDR3: CASSGQFYNSPLHF; DNA: TGTGCCAGCAGTGGACAGTTCTATAATTCACCCCTCCACTTT
D: -; V: TRBV27; J: TRBJ1-1; length: 13; size: -; CDR3: CASSLQGYTEAFF; DNA: TGTGCCAGCAGTTTACAGGGGTACACTGAAGCTTTCTTT
D: TRBD1; V: TRBV7-9; J: TRBJ1-4; length: 14; size: -; CDR3: CASSLQGAREKLFF; DNA: TGTGCCAGCAGCTTACAGGGGGCGCGTGAAAAACTGTTTTTT
D: TRBD1; V: TRBV5-4; J: TRBJ1-2; length: 16; size: once; CDR3: CASSFGTVLANYGYTF; DNA: TGTGCCAGCAGCTTCGGGACAGTCCTAGCTAACTATGGCTACACCTTC
D: TRBD2; V: TRBV10-3; J: TRBJ2-3; length: 18; size: -; CDR3: CAISESFGGGRGTDTQYF; DNA: TGTGCCATCAGTGAGTCGTTCGGCGGGGGGCGGGGCACAGATACGCAGTATTTT
D: -; V: TRBV18; J: TRBJ2-5; length: 13; size: -; CDR3: CASTPDLEETQYF; DNA: TGTGCCAGCACACCCGACCTAGAAGAGACCCAGTACTTC
D: TRBD1; V: TRBV5-1; J: TRBJ2-5; length: 13; size: -; CDR3: CASKKGAMETQYF; DNA: TGCGCCAGCAAAAAGGGGGCGATGGAGACCCAGTACTTC
D: TRBD1; V: TRBV5-1; J: TRBJ1-2; length: 17; size: -; CDR3: CASSRIPIRQGARGYTF; DNA: TGCGCCAGCAGCCGCATCCCAATTCGACAGGGGGCCAGGGGCTACACCTTC
D: TRBD1; V: TRBV2; J: TRBJ1-1; length: 14; size: -; CDR3: CASSGRTGDTEAFF; DNA: TGTGCCAGCAGTGGAAGGACAGGGGACACTGAAGCTTTCTTT
D: TRBD1; V: TRBV7-9; J: TRBJ2-3; length: 14; size: -; CDR3: CASSLQGAYDTQYF; DNA: TGTGCCAGCAGCTTACAGGGGGCGTACGATACGCAGTATTTT